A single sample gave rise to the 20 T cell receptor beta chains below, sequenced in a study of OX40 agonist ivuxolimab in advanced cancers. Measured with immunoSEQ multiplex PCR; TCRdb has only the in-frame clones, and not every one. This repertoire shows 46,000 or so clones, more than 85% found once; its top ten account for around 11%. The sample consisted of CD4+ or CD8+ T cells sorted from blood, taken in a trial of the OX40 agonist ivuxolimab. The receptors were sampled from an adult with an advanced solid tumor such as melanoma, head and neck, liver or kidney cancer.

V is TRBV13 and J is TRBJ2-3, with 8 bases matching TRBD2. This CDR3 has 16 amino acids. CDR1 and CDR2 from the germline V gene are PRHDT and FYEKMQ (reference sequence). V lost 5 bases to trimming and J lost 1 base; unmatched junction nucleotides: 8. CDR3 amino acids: CASSPGAGGRTDTQYF. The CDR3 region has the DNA TGTGCCAGCAGCCCAGGGGCGGGAGGACGCACAGATACGCAGTATTTT.

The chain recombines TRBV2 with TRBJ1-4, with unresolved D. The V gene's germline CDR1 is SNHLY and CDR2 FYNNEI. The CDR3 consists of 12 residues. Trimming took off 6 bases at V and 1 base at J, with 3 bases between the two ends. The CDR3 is CASRITNEKLFF. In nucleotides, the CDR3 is TGTGCCAGCAGGATAACTAATGAAAAACTGTTTTTT.

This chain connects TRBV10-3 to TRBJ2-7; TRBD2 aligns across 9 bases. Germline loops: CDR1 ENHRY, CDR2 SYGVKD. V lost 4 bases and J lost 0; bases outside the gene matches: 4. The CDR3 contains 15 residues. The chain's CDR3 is CAISVRTSDSYEQYF. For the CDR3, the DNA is TGTGCCATCAGTGTTAGGACTAGCGACTCCTACGAGCAGTACTTC.

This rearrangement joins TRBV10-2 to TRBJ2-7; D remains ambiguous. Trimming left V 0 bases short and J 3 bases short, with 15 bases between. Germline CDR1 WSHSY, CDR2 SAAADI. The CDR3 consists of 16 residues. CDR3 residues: CASSESGLSYFYEQYF. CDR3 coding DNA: TGCGCCAGCAGTGAGTCGGGCCTCTCCTACTTCTACGAGCAGTACTTC.

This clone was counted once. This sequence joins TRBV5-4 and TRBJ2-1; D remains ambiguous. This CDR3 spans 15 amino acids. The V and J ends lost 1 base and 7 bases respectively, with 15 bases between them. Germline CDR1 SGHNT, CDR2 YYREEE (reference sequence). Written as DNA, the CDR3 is TGTGCCAGCAGCTTGCGGCGGTTCGGGTATAATGAGCAGTTCTTC. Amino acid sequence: CASSLRRFGYNEQFF.

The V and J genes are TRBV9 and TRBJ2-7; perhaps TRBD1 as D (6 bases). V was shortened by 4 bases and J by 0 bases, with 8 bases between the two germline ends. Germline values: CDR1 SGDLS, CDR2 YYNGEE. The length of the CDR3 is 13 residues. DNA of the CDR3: TGTGCCAGCAGCTTGGACAGCTCCTACGAGCAGTACTTC. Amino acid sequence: CASSLDSSYEQYF.

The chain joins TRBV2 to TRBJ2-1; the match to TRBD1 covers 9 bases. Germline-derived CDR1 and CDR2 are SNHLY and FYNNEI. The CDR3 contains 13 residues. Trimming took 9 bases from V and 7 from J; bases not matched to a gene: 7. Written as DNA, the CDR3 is TGTGCCAGAGGATCGGGGACAGGGAATGAGCAGTTCTTC. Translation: CARGSGTGNEQFF.

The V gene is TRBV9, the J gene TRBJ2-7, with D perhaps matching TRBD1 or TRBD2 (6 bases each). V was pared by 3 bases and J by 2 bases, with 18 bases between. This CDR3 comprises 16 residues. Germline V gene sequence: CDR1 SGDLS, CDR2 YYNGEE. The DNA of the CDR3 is TGTGCCAGCAGCGCGAGCCCCGGGGGCTTGCCCTACGAGCAGTACTTC. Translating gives CASSASPGGLPYEQYF.

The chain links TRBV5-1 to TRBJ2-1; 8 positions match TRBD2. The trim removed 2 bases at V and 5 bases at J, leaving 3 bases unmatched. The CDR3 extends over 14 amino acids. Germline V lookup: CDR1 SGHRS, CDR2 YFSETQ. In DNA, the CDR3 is TGCGCCAGCAGCTTCGGGGGGGTAAACAATGAGCAGTTCTTC. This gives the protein CASSFGGVNNEQFF.

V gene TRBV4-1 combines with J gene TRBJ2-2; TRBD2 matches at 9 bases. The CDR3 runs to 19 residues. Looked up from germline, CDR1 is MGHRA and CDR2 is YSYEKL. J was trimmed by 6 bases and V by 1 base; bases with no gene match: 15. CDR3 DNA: TGCGCCAGCAGCCAAGGTCCCTCCGGGGCGGGAGGGCCCCCCGGGGAGCTGTTTTTT. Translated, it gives CASSQGPSGAGGPPGELFF.

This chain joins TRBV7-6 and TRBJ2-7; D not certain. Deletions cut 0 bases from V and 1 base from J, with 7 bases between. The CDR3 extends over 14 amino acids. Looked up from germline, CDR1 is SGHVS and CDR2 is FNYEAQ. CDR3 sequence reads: CASSLAGQSYEQYF. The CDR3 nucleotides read TGTGCCAGCAGCTTAGCGGGCCAGTCCTACGAGCAGTACTTC.

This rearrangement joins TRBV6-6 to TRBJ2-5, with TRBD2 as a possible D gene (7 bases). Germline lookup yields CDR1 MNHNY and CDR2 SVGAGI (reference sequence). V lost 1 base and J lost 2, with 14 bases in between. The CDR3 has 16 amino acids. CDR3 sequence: CASSYWGGATQETQYF. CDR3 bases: TGTGCCAGCAGTTACTGGGGGGGGGCCACTCAAGAGACCCAGTACTTC.

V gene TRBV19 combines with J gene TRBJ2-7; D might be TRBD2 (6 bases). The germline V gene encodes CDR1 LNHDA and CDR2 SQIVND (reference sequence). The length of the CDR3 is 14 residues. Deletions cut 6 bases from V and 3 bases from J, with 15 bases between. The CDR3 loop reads CASSLQGLNYEQYF. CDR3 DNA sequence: TGTGCCAGTAGCCTCCAGGGACTTAACTACGAGCAGTACTTC.

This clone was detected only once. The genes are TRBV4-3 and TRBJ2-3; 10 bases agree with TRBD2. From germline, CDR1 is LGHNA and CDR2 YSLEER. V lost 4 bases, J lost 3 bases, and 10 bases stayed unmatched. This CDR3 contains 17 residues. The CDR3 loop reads CASSPWARSGGTDTQYF. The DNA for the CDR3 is TGCGCCAGCAGCCCCTGGGCCCGTAGCGGGGGGACAGATACGCAGTATTTT.

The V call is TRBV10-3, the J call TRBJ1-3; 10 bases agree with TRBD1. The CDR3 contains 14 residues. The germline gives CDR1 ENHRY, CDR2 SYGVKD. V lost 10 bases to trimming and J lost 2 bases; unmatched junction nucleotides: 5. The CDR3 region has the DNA TGTGCCACATGGACAGGGGGGACTGGAAACACCATATATTTT. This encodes CATWTGGTGNTIYF.

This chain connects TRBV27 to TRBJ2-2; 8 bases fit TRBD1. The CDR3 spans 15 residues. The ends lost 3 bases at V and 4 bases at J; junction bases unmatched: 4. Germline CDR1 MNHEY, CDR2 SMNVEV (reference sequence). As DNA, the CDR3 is TGTGCCAGCAGTTTTCAGACAGGGGCCACCGGGGAGCTGTTTTTT. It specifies CASSFQTGATGELFF.

The DNA for the CDR3 is TGCGCCAGCAGCCCAGGGTTGGACGATACGCAGTATTTT. Translating it yields CASSPGLDDTQYF. The rearrangement joins TRBV4-1 to TRBJ2-3; a possible D gene is TRBD1 (5 bases). CDR1 MGHRA and CDR2 YSYEKL come from the germline V gene. The CDR3 has 13 residues. The V gene lost 4 bases and the J gene lost 6 bases, with 11 bases spanning the gap.

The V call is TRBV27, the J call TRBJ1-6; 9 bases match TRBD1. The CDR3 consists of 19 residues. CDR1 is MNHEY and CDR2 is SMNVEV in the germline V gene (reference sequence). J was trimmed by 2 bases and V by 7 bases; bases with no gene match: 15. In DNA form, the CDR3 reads TGTGCCAGCACAAATGCCGGGACAGGGACCCACCCCTATAATTCACCCCTCCACTTT. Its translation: CASTNAGTGTHPYNSPLHF.

The CDR3 DNA reads TGTGCCAGCAGTTTAGCACAGAACCTCTATGGCTACACCTTC. It specifies CASSLAQNLYGYTF. The rearrangement joins TRBV27 to TRBJ1-2; D remains ambiguous. This CDR3 is 14 amino acids long. Germline V gene lookup returns CDR1 MNHEY and CDR2 SMNVEV (reference sequence). V was cut by 2 bases and J by 4 bases, with 11 bases left in between.

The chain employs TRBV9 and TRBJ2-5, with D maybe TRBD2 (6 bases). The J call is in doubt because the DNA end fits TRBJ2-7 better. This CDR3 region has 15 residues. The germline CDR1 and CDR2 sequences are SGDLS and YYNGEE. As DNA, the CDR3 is TGTGCCAGCAGCGTAGCTTACGGGGGAAGCTACGAGCAGTACTTC. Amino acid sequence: CASSVAYGGSYEQYF.